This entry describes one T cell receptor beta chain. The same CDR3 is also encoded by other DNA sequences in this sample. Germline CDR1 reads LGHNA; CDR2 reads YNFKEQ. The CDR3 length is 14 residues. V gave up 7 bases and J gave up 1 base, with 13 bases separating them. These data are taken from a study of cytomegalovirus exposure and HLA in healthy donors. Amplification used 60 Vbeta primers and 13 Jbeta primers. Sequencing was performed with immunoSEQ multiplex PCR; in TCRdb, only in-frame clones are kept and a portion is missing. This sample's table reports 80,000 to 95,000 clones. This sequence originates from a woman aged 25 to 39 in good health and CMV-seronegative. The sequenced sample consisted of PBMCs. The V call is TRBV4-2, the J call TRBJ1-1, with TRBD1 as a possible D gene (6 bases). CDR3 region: CASNHPGENTEAFF. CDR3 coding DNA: TGTGCCAGCAACCACCCAGGGGAGAACACTGAAGCTTTCTTT.